This T cell receptor (beta chain) was sequenced for a study of identical twins. Study observations and caveats: Insertions ran lower in abundant cord blood beta clonotypes, though not in memory repertoires. In beta out-of-frame sequences, the excess sharing between twins was weaker.

Germline CDR1 ENHRY, CDR2 SYGVKD. Trimming cost V 2 bases and J 4 bases; bases outside gene matches: 4. This CDR3 is 15 amino acids long. TCRdb itself ran the 5' RACE reads through MiXCR, one entry per CDR3 protein. The sample has some 560,000 distinct CDR3 sequences, 7.5% to 10% seen once. This clonotype has at least ten counts. Antigen specificity is unknown. These same records also appear under a second study, on yellow fever vaccine responses in identical twins.

The rearrangement links TRBV10-3 to TRBJ1-5; 8 positions match TRBD1. Sequenced: PBMCs. This receptor was identified in a woman between 18 and 30 years old in good health. The CDR3 reads CAISERTGRNQPQHF. The CDR3, as DNA: TGTGCCATCAGTGAGCGGACAGGGCGGAATCAGCCCCAGCATTTT.